The 14 T cell receptor beta chains given below trace back to one sample, sequenced in a study of OX40 agonist ivuxolimab in advanced cancers. Receptor libraries were prepared by the immunoSEQ multiplex PCR assay. In its TCRdb copy, this immuneACCESS table keeps in-frame sequences only and misses some clones. Where compared with another copy, unresolved V genes explain less than half of these, and the others have no known cause. This sample has over 70,000 clones in its table, and approximately 91% of those were observed once. The top ten clones comprise 0.25% to 0.35% of the sample. This specimen was CD4+ or CD8+ T cells sorted from blood, taken in a trial of the OX40 agonist ivuxolimab. These receptors originate from an adult with an advanced solid tumor such as melanoma, head and neck, liver or kidney cancer.

This chain links TRBV19 with TRBJ2-5, with 11 bases fitting TRBD2. Germline V lookup: CDR1 LNHDA, CDR2 SQIVND (reference sequence). This CDR3 is built from 15 residues. The J segment lost 5 bases and the V segment lost 3 bases, leaving 5 bases of the junction unmatched. The CDR3: CASSILSGGAETQYF. The CDR3 bases are TGTGCCAGTAGTATTCTTAGCGGGGGGGCCGAGACCCAGTACTTC.

CDR3: CASGSSPNYGYTF. The CDR3 nucleotides read TGTGCCAGCGGGTCCAGTCCTAACTATGGCTACACCTTC. V gene TRBV9 combines with J gene TRBJ1-2; D is ambiguous. Trimming left V 7 bases short and J 0 bases short, with 10 bases between. The germline gives CDR1 SGDLS, CDR2 YYNGEE. The CDR3 runs 13 residues.

The rearrangement links TRBV28 to TRBJ1-1; 8 nucleotides agree with TRBD1. The CDR3 is made up of 15 amino acids. The J segment lost 4 bases and the V segment lost 3 bases, leaving 7 bases of the junction unmatched. Germline-derived CDR1 and CDR2 are MDHEN and SYDVKM. The DNA for the CDR3 is TGTGCCAGCAGTTTGGCCAGGGGGCGGGGCACTGAAGCTTTCTTT. This codes for CASSLARGRGTEAFF.

This chain links TRBV6-6 with TRBJ1-1, with D possibly matching TRBD1 (6 bases). Germline CDR1 reads MNHNY; CDR2 reads SVGAGI (reference sequence). V lost 7 bases to trimming and J lost 1 base, with 13 bases between them. The CDR3 extends over 14 amino acids. CDR3 sequence reads: CASTTDRPNTEAFF. CDR3 bases: TGTGCCAGCACTACGGACAGACCGAACACTGAAGCTTTCTTT.

The rearrangement uses TRBV29-1 and TRBJ1-2, with TRBD1 matching 12 bases. CDR3 length equals 13 residues. The germline V gene encodes CDR1 SQVTM and CDR2 ANQGSEA. J was trimmed by 8 bases and V by 3 bases; bases with no gene match: 4. The CDR3 nucleotides read TGCAGCGTTGAGGGACAGGGGGCGCAGGGCTACACCTTC. Translated: CSVEGQGAQGYTF.

The rearrangement joins TRBV5-1 to TRBJ2-1; perhaps TRBD2 as D (7 bases). Germline CDR1 is SGHRS and CDR2 is YFSETQ. V dropped 6 bases and J dropped 6 bases, with 16 bases sitting between them. The CDR3 runs to 14 residues. CDR3 nucleotide sequence: TGCGCCAGCACCGTAGGAGGGGGGGCCAATGAGCAGTTCTTC. The encoded protein is CASTVGGGANEQFF.

The chain is built from TRBV19 and TRBJ1-5; TRBD1 matches at 8 bases. This CDR3 has 15 residues. The junction had 7 bases not matched to a gene; V was cut back by 2 bases and J by 7 bases. CDR1 and CDR2 from the germline V gene are LNHDA and SQIVND (reference sequence). The CDR3 is CASSILQGDRQPQHF. CDR3 DNA sequence: TGTGCCAGTAGTATATTACAGGGGGATAGACAGCCCCAGCATTTT.

This clone was seen only once. The genes are TRBV5-4 and TRBJ2-1; TRBD2 matches 13 bases. The germline gives CDR1 SGHNT, CDR2 YYREEE (reference sequence). This CDR3 is built from 15 residues. Unmatched junction bases numbered 6, after V lost 2 bases and J lost 10 bases. The CDR3 here is CASSLTSGGAQEQFF. The CDR3 DNA sequence: TGTGCCAGCAGCTTAACTAGCGGGGGGGCCCAGGAGCAGTTCTTC.

The sample holds one count of this clone. The V call is TRBV28, the J call TRBJ2-7, with D possibly TRBD2 on 5 matching bases. The CDR3 has 14 residues. Germline CDR1 and CDR2: MDHEN and SYDVKM. V lost 2 bases and J 3 bases, leaving 11 bases between the germline ends. CDR3 loop: CASSLSGYLYEQYF. CDR3 bases: TGTGCCAGCAGTTTAAGCGGCTATCTCTACGAGCAGTACTTC.

CDR3 sequence: CASSLITGTETHYEQYF. The DNA for the CDR3 is TGTGCCAGCAGCCTAATAACCGGGACGGAGACTCACTACGAGCAGTACTTC. The chain couples TRBV7-2 to TRBJ2-7; either TRBD1 or TRBD2 may fit D (5 bases each). The CDR3 contains 17 residues. V lost 5 bases and J 3 bases, leaving 23 bases between the germline ends. CDR1 and CDR2 (germline): SGHTA, FQGNSA.

The V and J genes are TRBV7-9 and TRBJ1-3; the D gene is possibly TRBD1 (6 bases). V was clipped by 7 bases and J by 2 bases, with 9 bases between them. The CDR3 has 13 residues. Germline CDR1 is SEHNR and CDR2 is FQNEAQ (reference sequence). CDR3 DNA sequence: TGTGCCAGCAATGGGGGCCCTGGAAACACCATATATTTT. It encodes CASNGGPGNTIYF.

The V gene is TRBV5-8, the J gene TRBJ1-6, with a weak D call TRBD1 (6 bases). In germline, CDR1 is SGHTS, CDR2 YDEGEE. V was clipped by 4 bases and J by 4 bases, with 12 bases between them. The CDR3 loop spans 15 amino acids. In DNA, the CDR3 is TGTGCCAGCAGCCCCGAGGGGGGATATAATTCACCCCTCCACTTT. Amino acids: CASSPEGGYNSPLHF.

This chain connects TRBV4-1 to TRBJ2-3; 8 bases agree with TRBD2. The ends lost 0 bases at V and 1 base at J; junction bases unmatched: 3. CDR3 size: 16 residues. The germline CDR1 and CDR2 sequences are MGHRA and YSYEKL. CDR3 DNA sequence: TGCGCCAGCAGCCAAGAACTAGCGGATCGCACAGATACGCAGTATTTT. Residues: CASSQELADRTDTQYF.

This chain joins TRBV5-4 and TRBJ1-1; possibly TRBD1 for D (5 bases). V was pared by 4 bases and J by 3 bases, with 10 bases between. The length of the CDR3 is 13 residues. Per the germline V gene, CDR1 is SGHNT and CDR2 is YYREEE (reference sequence). Written as DNA, the CDR3 is TGTGCCAGCAGCACCAGGGAGCACACTGAAGCTTTCTTT. Translating it yields CASSTREHTEAFF.